This TCR beta chain was recorded in a study of metastatic and nonmetastatic thyroid tumors. Looking at the study overall: The study looked at repertoires side by side in blood and in tumor or nodule tissue from malignant and benign thyroid patients. Findings of the study overall: In blood and tumor, TCR beta diversity was reportedly significantly higher in malignant thyroid tumors than in benign nodules.

Original data processing: For papillary thyroid cancer, a distant-metastasis classifier was constructed from CDR3 differences observed across clinicopathological groups. TCRdb re-analyzed the PCR reads through MiXCR. For this entry, the V and J calls and clone size follow TCRdb and not the study's own pipeline. This table has around 26,000 clones, roughly 22% appearing once. A note on this clone: As yet, its antigen is unknown.

Until they underwent thyroid surgery, no patient had received any treatment. CDR3 length: 15 amino acids. Germline assignment: CDR1 MGHRA and CDR2 YSYEKL. V was trimmed by 3 bases and J by 0 bases, leaving 9 bases between them. This chain uses TRBV4-1 with TRBJ1-3; tentative D call: TRBD1 (5 bases). The clonotype was recovered from a female donor with papillary thyroid cancer or a benign thyroid nodule (not recorded which). Some clones in this sample may be carry-over from other donors' samples. Sequencing input: adjacent normal tissue. The CDR3 sequence: CASSQVGGSGNTIYF. The CDR3 DNA sequence: TGCGCCAGCAGCCAGGTGGGGGGCTCTGGAAACACCATATATTTT.